The present T cell receptor (beta chain) was sequenced within a study of CD8+ T cells in alopecia areata. Trimming cost V 7 bases and J 6 bases; bases outside gene matches: 7. The CDR3 has 13 amino acids. Per the germline V gene, CDR1 is LGHNA and CDR2 is YSLEER. Study outcomes and limitations: Higher clonality was seen in lesional scalp than in normal scalp, especially in alopecia totalis/universalis.

Sequencing relied on a cDNA template that was reverse transcribed from extracted RNA. The method was immunoSEQ multiplex PCR; TCRdb's version includes in-frame clones alone and lacks a portion of them. The sample includes about 130,000 clones, approximately 58% of them seen just once. A note on this clone: Its antigen is currently unknown.

This TCR was recovered from a human donor with alopecia areata. This sequence joins TRBV4-3 and TRBJ2-7; 9 positions match TRBD1. This specimen consisted of CD4+ T cells sorted from blood, obtained at week 0. As DNA, the CDR3 is TGCGCCAGCAAGGGACAGGGTATGGGCGAGCAGTACTTC. Its protein is CASKGQGMGEQYF.